This T cell receptor (beta chain) was sequenced for a study of blood T cell repertoires in COVID-19. Study details: Some COVID-19 samples were acute and others convalescent; all came from the United States, Italy and Spain. T cells, B-cell-depleted T cells, or PBMCs supplied cDNA or gDNA.

Germline V gene lookup returns CDR1 SEHNR and CDR2 FQNEAQ (reference sequence). The ends were cut back, 7 bases at V and 3 bases at J, with 12 bases in the middle. The CDR3 consists of 13 residues. Profiled with immunoSEQ multiplex PCR; TCRdb holds only in-frame clones, not every one. The data contain 220,000 or so clones, about 80% of them seen just once; the ten biggest clones take up about 1.3%. Study members were between about 18 and 95 years old and lived in over 20 US regions. Allocation to cohorts depended on clinical history reported by the participants. This receptor was taken from a woman aged 40 to 50 with acute COVID-19. This sequence joins TRBV7-9 and TRBJ1-1; D is uncertain. What was sequenced was PBMCs or T cells enriched from blood (not recorded which). This chain's CDR3 is CASTGRVDTEAFF. DNA for the CDR3: TGTGCCAGCACCGGTCGGGTTGACACTGAAGCTTTCTTT.